One and the same sample provided the 32 T cell receptor beta chains below, sequenced in a study of blood T cell repertoires in COVID-19 (dated by TCRdb to between 2020 and 2021). Library construction relied on the immunoSEQ multiplex PCR assay. Sourced from immuneACCESS, this table was stored by TCRdb with only in-frame sequences that have V and J called. A share of the clones is absent; for the studies checked, an unresolved V gene accounts for under half, and the remainder has no known explanation. The sample includes tens of thousands of clones, with 88% observed a single time. The ten largest clones add up to around 4.9% of the sample. Material for sequencing was peripheral blood. These receptors all stem from a woman of 80 years or more with active COVID-19.

This chain joins TRBV7-2 and TRBJ2-3; perhaps TRBD1 as D (5 bases). Trimming left V 5 bases short and J 1 base short, with 13 bases between. The CDR3 runs 15 residues. Looked up from germline, CDR1 is SGHTA and CDR2 is FQGNSA. The CDR3 DNA is TGTGCCAGCAGCACCCAAGTAGGGGGCACAGATACGCAGTATTTT. Protein sequence: CASSTQVGGTDTQYF.

The gene calls are TRBV29-1 and TRBJ2-7, with a possible D match to TRBD1 (6 bases). Germline CDR1 is SQVTM and CDR2 is ANQGSEA. This CDR3 has 14 residues. The V end was cut by 5 bases, the J end by 0 bases, with 14 bases between. The CDR3 region is CSVTGGPSSYEQYF. The DNA for the CDR3 is TGCAGCGTTACTGGGGGCCCCAGCTCCTACGAGCAGTACTTC.

The J gene is TRBJ2-4, the V gene TRBV4-1, with TRBD2 matching 7 bases. Trimming took 0 bases from V and 1 from J; bases not matched to a gene: 12. The CDR3 extends over 19 amino acids. CDR1 and CDR2 (germline): MGHRA, YSYEKL. CDR3 sequence: CASSQDRGRGFSAKNIQYF. For the CDR3, the DNA is TGCGCCAGCAGCCAAGACAGAGGGAGGGGTTTTAGTGCCAAAAACATTCAGTACTTC.

The sample holds one count of this clone. This chain joins TRBV7-8 and TRBJ2-2, with 11 bases fitting TRBD2. V lost 5 bases, J lost 5 bases, and 7 bases stayed unmatched. The CDR3 covers 16 residues. From germline, CDR1 is SGHVS and CDR2 FQNEAQ. CDR3 DNA: TGTGCCAGCAGCCCCACTAGCGGGAGAGGGACCGGGGAGCTGTTTTTT. Translating it yields CASSPTSGRGTGELFF.

This sequence joins TRBV2 and TRBJ2-1; 8 bases map to TRBD2. CDR3 size: 15 residues. Looked up from germline, CDR1 is SNHLY and CDR2 is FYNNEI. After removal of 4 bases from V and 2 bases from J, the junction contained 4 bases not matched to a gene. CDR3 DNA: TGTGCCAGCAGTGCTCCACTAGCGGCCTACAATGAGCAGTTCTTC. It encodes CASSAPLAAYNEQFF.

The chain joins TRBV27 to TRBJ2-7; a weak D match, TRBD2 (6 bases). The CDR3 totals 14 residues. Germline assignment: CDR1 MNHEY and CDR2 SMNVEV (reference sequence). The V end was cut by 3 bases, the J end by 6 bases, with 15 bases between. CDR3 nucleotide sequence: TGTGCCAGCAGTTTGCGGAGGGGCGGGTCCGAGCAGTACTTC. Amino acids: CASSLRRGGSEQYF.

This clone was recorded only once. V is TRBV28 and J is TRBJ1-6; 8 bases match TRBD1. This CDR3 is 15 amino acids long. Germline V gene data show CDR1 as MDHEN and CDR2 as SYDVKM. J gave up 6 bases and V 6 bases, and 7 bases lay outside the gene matches. CDR3 sequence (DNA): TGTGCCAGCAGCGATTCGACAGGGGTTAATTCACCCCTCCACTTT. It codes for CASSDSTGVNSPLHF.

The DNA for the CDR3 is TGTGCCAGCAGTTTATCCGTCTCCCATGGCTACACCTTC. This codes for CASSLSVSHGYTF. The V call is TRBV28, the J call TRBJ1-2; D is ambiguous. The V gene's germline CDR1 is MDHEN and CDR2 SYDVKM. The CDR3 loop spans 13 amino acids. The germline V and J ends were trimmed by 1 base and 6 bases, with 9 bases remaining between them.

This chain joins TRBV28 and TRBJ2-2, with a weak D call TRBD2 (6 bases). Trimming took off 6 bases at V and 8 bases at J, with 16 bases between the two ends. CDR3 length: 14 residues. Germline CDR1 reads MDHEN; CDR2 reads SYDVKM. The CDR3 nucleotides read TGTGCCAGCAGATTTAGCGGTCAAGATGGGGAGCTGTTTTTT. It encodes CASRFSGQDGELFF.

This clone was detected once. The chain carries TRBV7-8 and TRBJ1-3; D is possibly TRBD1 (6 bases). V was cut by 5 bases and J by 4 bases, with 18 bases left in between. The length of the CDR3 is 16 residues. Germline CDR1 and CDR2: SGHVS and FQNEAQ. CDR3 in amino acids: CASSPWGGARGNTIYF. CDR3 sequence (DNA): TGTGCCAGCAGCCCCTGGGGGGGGGCGCGGGGAAACACCATATATTTT.

The chain employs TRBV19 and TRBJ1-2; 9 positions agree with TRBD1. The V gene's germline CDR1 is LNHDA and CDR2 SQIVND (reference sequence). The CDR3 is made up of 17 amino acids. V shed 2 bases, J shed 8 bases, and the junction held 15 bases outside the gene matches. In nucleotides, the CDR3 is TGTGCCAGTAGTATAATGGGCGCAGGGGACAGGGTGGGCGGCTACACCTTC. Translation: CASSIMGAGDRVGGYTF.

The genes are TRBV6-5 and TRBJ2-7; 10 bases match TRBD2. The V gene's germline CDR1 is MNHEY and CDR2 SVGAGI. This CDR3 region has 14 residues. The V segment lost 6 bases and the J segment 6 bases; nucleotides outside the gene matches: 8. The CDR3 coding sequence is TGTGCCAGCAGGCCTAGCGGGAGACAGGGCGAGCAGTACTTC. Amino acid sequence: CASRPSGRQGEQYF.

The chain employs TRBV10-3 and TRBJ2-1, with 8 bases identical to TRBD1. Germline V CDR1 and CDR2: ENHRY, SYGVKD. V lost 7 bases and J lost 4; bases outside the gene matches: 12. The CDR3 is 16 residues long. CDR3 DNA: TGTGCCATCACTCGGACAGGGCACATTAGTTACAATGAGCAGTTCTTC. Translated, it gives CAITRTGHISYNEQFF.

The V and J genes are TRBV6-2 or TRBV6-3 and TRBJ2-1; TRBD2 might be the D (5 bases). The V end was cut by 0 bases, the J end by 5 bases, with 17 bases between. Germline V CDR1 and CDR2: MNHEY, SVGEGT. The CDR3 runs 17 residues. The CDR3 loop is CASSYSQSGDNHNEQFF. DNA for the CDR3: TGTGCCAGCAGTTACTCTCAAAGCGGAGACAATCACAATGAGCAGTTCTTC.

The V and J genes are TRBV19 and TRBJ2-1; 11 bases are a match to TRBD2. After removal of 8 bases from V and 0 bases from J, the junction contained 3 bases not matched to a gene. Germline V lookup: CDR1 LNHDA, CDR2 SQIVND (reference sequence). This CDR3 spans 15 amino acids. The DNA of the CDR3 is TGTGCCAGTTCCCTAGCGGGAGGCTCCTACAATGAGCAGTTCTTC. It specifies CASSLAGGSYNEQFF.

This chain links TRBV7-8 with TRBJ1-6; TRBD1 is a possible D gene (5 bases). The CDR3 has 15 residues. The germline V gene encodes CDR1 SGHVS and CDR2 FQNEAQ. The V gene lost 4 bases and the J gene lost 10 bases, with 17 bases spanning the gap. CDR3 sequence reads: CASSSPAYRGSPLHF. The CDR3 DNA sequence: TGTGCCAGCAGCTCTCCGGCCTACCGGGGGTCACCCCTCCACTTT.

The V call is TRBV28, the J call TRBJ1-2; 9 positions match TRBD1. The length of the CDR3 is 16 residues. From germline, CDR1 is MDHEN and CDR2 SYDVKM. After removal of 0 bases from V and 8 bases from J, the junction contained 10 bases not matched to a gene. The CDR3 DNA reads TGTGCCAGCAGTTTATGGGACAGGGGAGCCTTGGGGGGCTACACCTTC. This gives the protein CASSLWDRGALGGYTF.

The CDR3 DNA follows: TGTGCCACCAGTGACGACAGGGGTTATGCGGAGACCCAGTACTTC. Protein product: CATSDDRGYAETQYF. The chain joins TRBV24-1 to TRBJ2-5, with 8 bases that match TRBD1. The CDR3 length is 15 residues. J was trimmed by 5 bases and V by 4 bases; bases with no gene match: 8. The V gene's germline CDR1 is KGHDR and CDR2 SFDVKD.

This rearrangement joins TRBV10-3 to TRBJ2-4, with TRBD1 matching 9 bases. The CDR3 length is 13 residues. The V gene end was trimmed by 7 bases and the J gene end by 6 bases; junction bases not matched to a gene: 4. The germline CDR1 and CDR2 sequences are ENHRY and SYGVKD. CDR3 in DNA: TGTGCCATCATGGGACAGGGCGGAAACATTCAGTACTTC. Translated, it gives CAIMGQGGNIQYF.

The genes are TRBV28 and TRBJ2-7; D unresolved. V was shortened by 11 bases and J by 0 bases, with 11 bases between the two germline ends. This CDR3 is 12 amino acids long. Germline CDR1 and CDR2: MDHEN and SYDVKM. This chain's CDR3 is CAVVKSSYEQYF. Written as DNA, the CDR3 is TGTGCCGTCGTTAAGAGCTCCTACGAGCAGTACTTC.

This clone was seen only a few times. The rearrangement links TRBV2 to TRBJ1-4, with D possibly matching TRBD1 (5 bases). Germline loops: CDR1 SNHLY, CDR2 FYNNEI. The V end lost 3 bases, the J end lost 5 bases, and 13 bases lay between the germline ends. The CDR3 length is 15 residues. In DNA form, the CDR3 reads TGTGCCAGCAGTGATAGGGGTAACCAAAATGAAAAACTGTTTTTT. It yields the protein CASSDRGNQNEKLFF.

The chain carries TRBV19 and TRBJ2-3; TRBD2 agrees at 11 bases. V lost 10 bases to trimming and J lost 2 bases; unmatched junction nucleotides: 5. The CDR3 is 14 residues long. Germline CDR1 reads LNHDA; CDR2 reads SQIVND (reference sequence). CDR3 protein: CATLAGGATDTQYF. Here the CDR3 DNA reads TGTGCCACCCTAGCGGGAGGCGCCACAGATACGCAGTATTTT.

The sample holds one count of this clone. V is TRBV28 and J is TRBJ1-1, with a weak D call TRBD1 (5 bases). CDR3 length equals 13 residues. The V gene's germline CDR1 is MDHEN and CDR2 SYDVKM. The V and J ends lost 7 bases and 2 bases respectively, with 11 bases between them. The chain's CDR3 is CASTTGDNTEAFF. The CDR3 DNA follows: TGTGCCAGCACCACGGGGGATAACACTGAAGCTTTCTTT.

The chain has TRBV5-4 and TRBJ2-1, with D tentatively TRBD1 (5 bases). V was trimmed by 0 bases and J by 7 bases, leaving 11 bases between them. CDR3 length equals 14 residues. Germline lookup yields CDR1 SGHNT and CDR2 YYREEE (reference sequence). CDR3 sequence reads: CASSLGQGENEQFF. DNA for the CDR3: TGTGCCAGCAGCTTGGGTCAGGGTGAGAATGAGCAGTTCTTC.

The V and J genes are TRBV5-4 and TRBJ2-7; TRBD2 agrees at 12 bases. This CDR3 is 15 amino acids long. The ends lost 4 bases at V and 5 bases at J; junction bases unmatched: 7. Germline V CDR1 and CDR2: SGHNT, YYREEE (reference sequence). The CDR3 DNA follows: TGTGCCAGCAGCCCTAGCGGGAGGGGGAAGAACGAGCAGTACTTC. Translation gives CASSPSGRGKNEQYF.

This clone turned up a few times. The chain joins TRBV13 to TRBJ2-6; 7 bases match TRBD1. The CDR3 extends over 17 amino acids. Germline values: CDR1 PRHDT, CDR2 FYEKMQ (reference sequence). The V and J ends lost 4 bases and 0 bases, in that order; junction bases with no gene match: 6. The CDR3 spells CASSSIGTASGANVLTF. The CDR3 nucleotides are TGTGCCAGCAGCTCTATCGGGACAGCCTCTGGGGCCAACGTCCTGACTTTC.

The gene calls are TRBV25-1 and TRBJ2-2, with 11 bases matching TRBD1. The CDR3 is 15 amino acids. CDR1 MGHDK and CDR2 SYGVNS come from the germline V gene. V was pared by 8 bases and J by 7 bases, with 9 bases of the junction left unmatched. Written as DNA, the CDR3 is TGTGCCAGCCGGCCGGACAGGGGGCTCGGCGGGGAGCTGTTTTTT. This encodes CASRPDRGLGGELFF.

This chain joins TRBV19 and TRBJ2-7; 11 bases agree with TRBD2. Losses at the gene ends were 3 bases for V and 4 bases for J; bases not matched to a gene: 20. Germline CDR1 LNHDA, CDR2 SQIVND (reference sequence). The CDR3 totals 20 residues. CDR3 in DNA: TGTGCCAGTAGTATCGCGGGGGGCGAGCTAGCGGGAGGAAGTGGGTACGAGCAGTACTTC. It yields the protein CASSIAGGELAGGSGYEQYF.

This chain links TRBV27 with TRBJ2-6; possible D gene TRBD2, 5 bases. Germline-derived CDR1 and CDR2 are MNHEY and SMNVEV (reference sequence). The CDR3 runs to 17 residues. CDR3 in amino acids: CATSGSGGSGGANVLTF. The CDR3 coding sequence is TGTGCGACCAGCGGCTCGGGTGGCTCGGGGGGGGCCAACGTCCTGACTTTC.

V and J are TRBV5-1 and TRBJ1-5; D gene ambiguous. Germline-derived CDR1 and CDR2 are SGHRS and YFSETQ. Trimming stripped 5 bases from V and 6 bases from J, with 12 bases between. This CDR3 has 13 amino acids. DNA for the CDR3: TGCGCCAGCAGAACAGACCGGGGTCAGCCCCAGCATTTT. Encoded protein: CASRTDRGQPQHF.

The gene calls are TRBV19 and TRBJ2-7, with 15 bases matching TRBD2. Losses at the gene ends were 3 bases for V and 4 bases for J; bases not matched to a gene: 7. This CDR3 comprises 17 residues. Germline V gene lookup returns CDR1 LNHDA and CDR2 SQIVND (reference sequence). DNA of the CDR3: TGTGCCAGTAGTATCCTACCGGGACTAGCGGGAGGTTACGAGCAGTACTTC. Amino acids: CASSILPGLAGGYEQYF. Combining the CDR3 with reference TRBV19 and TRBJ2-7 gives the whole variable domain DGGITQSPKYLFRKEGQNVTLSCEQNLNHDAMYWYRQDPGQGLRLIYYSQIVNDFQKGDIAEGYSVSREKKESFPLTVTSAQKNPTAFYLCASSILPGLAGGYEQYFGPGTRLTVT.

J is TRBJ2-1 and V is TRBV12-2; the table assigns TRBD2, which was not confirmed against the DNA. TRBV12-2 is recorded as a pseudogene. This CDR3 contains 14 residues. Here the CDR3 reads CASVASSSYNEQFF. The CDR3 DNA is TGTGCAAGTGTAGCGAGCAGCTCCTACAATGAGCAGTTCTTC.